A single sample is the source of the 32 T cell receptor beta chains below, sequenced in a study of regulatory T cells in long-lasting Graves disease. Construction of the TCR beta libraries employed iRepertoire HTBI primers in conjunction with Arm-PCR of CDR3 regions. TCRdb reprocessed the multiplex PCR reads via MiXCR and lists one record per CDR3 protein. The data contain roughly 700,000 distinct CDR3 sequences, 25% to 35% of them singletons. As to time point: persistent/refractory GD, antithyroid drugs over 5 years with positive TRAb. Generation of the TCR library employed RNA extracted from PBMCs. Sequenced here: peripheral blood mononuclear cells (PBMCs), sampled when the disease was refractory, from a patient treated with antithyroid drugs. The receptors stem from a female donor with Graves disease.

This clonotype was counted a few times. The chain combines TRBV12-5 with TRBJ1-2, with D possibly matching TRBD1 (5 bases). The CDR3 runs 13 residues. V was shortened by 1 base and J by 3 bases, with 6 bases between the two germline ends. CDR1 is LGHNT, CDR2 FRNRAP, per germline. In DNA form, the CDR3 reads TGTGCTAGTGGTTTGGAGGGGCACTATGGCTACACCTTC. It translates to CASGLEGHYGYTF.

Turning to this clonotype: A read error is likely, as this CDR3 ends without the conserved phenylalanine or tryptophan. The chain uses TRBV30 and TRBJ1-1; D remains unclear. The CDR3 is 9 amino acids. The V end was cut by 3 bases, the J end by 10 bases, with 6 bases between. The germline V gene has CDR1 GTSNPN and CDR2 SVGIG (reference sequence). Written as DNA, the CDR3 is TGTGCCTGGAGGCCGGGAGCTTTCTCT. It translates to CAWRPGAFS.

At least ten counts were recorded for this clonotype. The chain links TRBV2 to TRBJ1-5; D is undetermined. This CDR3 comprises 14 residues. V shed 4 bases and J shed 0 bases, with 7 bases lying between them. Per germline, CDR1 SNHLY and CDR2 FYNNEI. DNA of the CDR3: TGTGCCAGCAGTGTGGTCAGTAGCAATCAGCCCCAGCATTTT. This encodes CASSVVSSNQPQHF.

The chain combines TRBV29-1 with TRBJ1-1; 7 nucleotides line up with TRBD1. V lost 3 bases, J lost 4 bases, and 11 bases stayed unmatched. The CDR3 extends over 15 amino acids. CDR1 is SQVTM and CDR2 is ANQGSEA in the germline V gene. CDR3 loop: CSVEWGQSGSTEAFF. CDR3 nucleotides: TGCAGCGTTGAGTGGGGACAGTCGGGTAGCACTGAAGCTTTCTTT.

This clonotype was counted at least ten times. The chain recombines TRBV27 with TRBJ2-6; D is uncertain. V shed 6 bases and J shed 0 bases, with 9 bases lying between them. Germline V gene lookup returns CDR1 MNHEY and CDR2 SMNVEV (reference sequence). CDR3 size: 15 residues. CDR3 nucleotides: TGTGCCAGCAGGGGCCAAGTCTCTGGGGCCAACGTCCTGACTTTC. Translating gives CASRGQVSGANVLTF.

V usage is TRBV7-9 and J usage is TRBJ2-5, with TRBD1 as a possible D gene (5 bases). Deletions cut 2 bases from V and 5 bases from J, with 12 bases between. This CDR3 contains 14 residues. Germline V gene lookup returns CDR1 SEHNR and CDR2 FQNEAQ (reference sequence). CDR3 residues: CASSLKWTMETQYF. The CDR3 bases are TGTGCCAGCAGCTTAAAGTGGACAATGGAGACCCAGTACTTC.

V gene TRBV11-2 combines with J gene TRBJ2-5; 10 bases align to TRBD1. Trimming took 1 base from V and 9 from J; bases not matched to a gene: 8. Germline assignment: CDR1 SGHAT and CDR2 FQNNGV. The CDR3 is 15 residues long. The CDR3 spells CASSLVGQGTGAQYF. Written as DNA, the CDR3 is TGTGCCAGCAGCTTAGTGGGACAGGGGACAGGGGCCCAGTACTTC.

As to this clonotype: This CDR3 is missing its conserved last phenylalanine or tryptophan, likely due to a read error. The chain employs TRBV2 and TRBJ1-2; D uncertain. The CDR3 is 13 residues long. The germline gives CDR1 SNHLY, CDR2 FYNNEI. Trimming took off 6 bases at V and 8 bases at J, with 16 bases between the two ends. The CDR3 bases are TGTGCCAGCAGAGCGGCATTCCTCAAGGGCTACACCCTC. Its translation is CASRAAFLKGYTL.

The genes are TRBV11-3 and TRBJ2-1, with 7 bases lining up with TRBD2. Germline loops: CDR1 SGHNT, CDR2 YENEEA. This CDR3 is 14 amino acids long. The trim removed 1 base at V and 9 bases at J, leaving 6 bases unmatched. The CDR3 bases are TGTGCCAGCAGCTTAGGGACTAGTCTGAGTGAGCAGTTCTTC. It yields the protein CASSLGTSLSEQFF. Filled out from reference TRBV11-3 and TRBJ2-1, the complete variable domain reads EAGVVQSPRYKIIEKKQPVAFWCNPISGHNTLYWYLQNLGQGPELLIRYENEEAVDDSQLPKDRFSAERLKGVDSTLKIQPAELGDSAVYLCASSLGTSLSEQFFGPGTRLTVL.

This chain links TRBV6-1 with TRBJ2-5, with D possibly TRBD1 on 5 matching bases. From germline, CDR1 is MNHNS and CDR2 SASEGT. The CDR3 has 13 residues. V lost 1 base, J lost 5 bases, and 8 bases lay in between. CDR3 nucleotides: TGTGCCAGCAGTGAAGAGGGGTGGGAGACCCAGTACTTC. It translates to CASSEEGWETQYF.

This clonotype was detected only a few times. The V call is TRBV28, the J call TRBJ1-5, with D maybe TRBD1 (6 bases). The V and J ends lost 8 bases and 0 bases respectively, with 11 bases between them. Per the germline V gene, CDR1 is MDHEN and CDR2 is SYDVKM. The CDR3 has 14 amino acids. In DNA, the CDR3 is TGTGCCAGCCACGGACAGACTAGCAATCAGCCCCAGCATTTT. Its translation: CASHGQTSNQPQHF.

The chain links TRBV18 to TRBJ1-4; D is unresolved. Germline CDR1 is KGHSH and CDR2 is LQKENI. Trimming took off 2 bases at V and 0 bases at J, with 13 bases between the two ends. The CDR3 covers 17 residues. CDR3 loop: CASSPGAGIATNEKLFF. DNA for the CDR3: TGTGCCAGCTCACCAGGAGCGGGAATTGCAACTAATGAAAAACTGTTTTTT.

On this clonotype: A much larger clonotype is one base distant, so this may be a read error. As the CDR3 is not closed by the conserved phenylalanine or tryptophan, this likely results from a read error. V gene TRBV12-3 or TRBV12-4 combines with J gene TRBJ1-2; D is unclear. Between the trimmed V and J ends, which lost 1 base and 4 bases, there was a span of 10 bases. The CDR3 is 14 amino acids. CDR3 loop: CASSLDVKVYGYTL. The CDR3 DNA reads as TGTGCCAGCAGTTTAGATGTAAAGGTCTATGGCTACACCCTC.

This chain joins TRBV7-8 and TRBJ1-1, with 11 bases aligning to TRBD1. Germline V gene lookup returns CDR1 SGHVS and CDR2 FQNEAQ. V trimming: 5 bases; J trimming: 1 base; junction bases outside the gene matches: 12. The CDR3 spans 18 residues. This CDR3 is CASSHRDRGGSGNTEAFF. The CDR3 DNA reads as TGTGCCAGCAGCCACCGGGACAGGGGGGGGTCAGGGAACACTGAAGCTTTCTTT.

In regard to this clonotype: A junction boundary mismatches the germline segment, possibly from a read error. V gene TRBV6-1 combines with J gene TRBJ1-1; a possible D gene is TRBD1 (6 bases). The V gene's germline CDR1 is MNHNS and CDR2 SASEGT. The CDR3 has 15 residues. DNA for the CDR3: TGTGCCAGCAAAGAAATTGGAAGAGGGGACACTGAAGCTTCCTTT. This encodes CASKEIGRGDTEASF.

The genes are TRBV12-5 and TRBJ1-1; D uncertain. Deletions cut 3 bases from V and 2 bases from J, with 10 bases between. The CDR3 is 14 amino acids. Germline lookup yields CDR1 LGHNT and CDR2 FRNRAP. DNA for the CDR3: TGTGCTAGTGGTTTCCCCCCCCCTAACACTGAAGCTTTCTTT. Protein product: CASGFPPPNTEAFF.

This rearrangement joins TRBV2 to TRBJ1-1; no reliable D call. This CDR3 contains 13 residues. The V end lost 9 bases, the J end lost 4 bases, and 15 bases lay between the germline ends. The germline V gene has CDR1 SNHLY and CDR2 FYNNEI. CDR3 protein: CASMRDLGTEAFF. CDR3 coding DNA: TGTGCCAGTATGCGGGATTTGGGCACTGAAGCTTTCTTT.

CDR3 sequence: CSIVISAAHYGYTF. The DNA for the CDR3 is TGCAGCATTGTAATTTCAGCTGCGCACTATGGCTACACCTTC. The rearrangement uses TRBV29-1 and TRBJ1-2; D remains unclear. The CDR3 extends over 14 amino acids. CDR1 and CDR2 from the germline V gene are SQVTM and ANQGSEA. The ends were cut back, 8 bases at V and 3 bases at J, with 19 bases in the middle.

This clonotype came up many times. This chain joins TRBV6-1 and TRBJ2-7; D call uncertain. The CDR3 covers 12 residues. CDR1 is MNHNS and CDR2 is SASEGT in the germline V gene. Trimming stripped 6 bases from V and 3 bases from J, with 9 bases between. CDR3 amino acids: CASRQLGYEQYF. CDR3 in DNA: TGTGCCAGCAGGCAACTGGGCTACGAGCAGTACTTC.

The V and J genes are TRBV3-1 and TRBJ2-2, with D hard to call. The germline CDR1 and CDR2 sequences are LGHDT and YNNKEL (reference sequence). V was shortened by 4 bases and J by 6 bases, with 15 bases between the two germline ends. The CDR3 extends over 15 amino acids. CDR3 in amino acids: CASSPLVSGAGELFF. The CDR3 coding sequence is TGTGCCAGCAGCCCCCTTGTCAGTGGAGCCGGGGAGCTGTTTTTT.

There are a few counts of this clonotype. The chain employs TRBV5-5 and TRBJ1-1, with 9 positions matching TRBD1. This CDR3 is built from 16 residues. The germline gives CDR1 SGHKS, CDR2 YYEKEE (reference sequence). Trimming removed 2 bases from V and 4 bases from J; junction bases left unmatched: 9. CDR3 loop: CASSLAPGTGTTEAFF. Here the CDR3 DNA reads TGTGCCAGCAGCTTAGCCCCTGGGACAGGGACCACTGAAGCTTTCTTT.

The genes are TRBV4-2 and TRBJ2-5; tentatively, D is TRBD1 (5 bases). In germline, CDR1 is LGHNA, CDR2 YNFKEQ. This CDR3 spans 14 amino acids. V was trimmed by 1 base and J by 2 bases, leaving 8 bases between them. CDR3 in amino acids: CASSQGQIQETQYF. The CDR3 DNA is TGTGCCAGCAGCCAAGGACAGATACAAGAGACCCAGTACTTC.

This clonotype has at least ten counts. V usage is TRBV6-1 and J usage is TRBJ1-2; unclear D gene. V gave up 8 bases and J gave up 0 bases, with 4 bases separating them. Looked up from germline, CDR1 is MNHNS and CDR2 is SASEGT. The CDR3 consists of 11 residues. As DNA, the CDR3 is TGTGCCAGCGCCGCTAACTATGGCTACACCTTC. It encodes CASAANYGYTF.

The chain joins TRBV7-9 to TRBJ1-2; D remains unclear. The germline V and J ends were trimmed by 4 bases and 1 base, with 13 bases remaining between them. Germline-derived CDR1 and CDR2 are SEHNR and FQNEAQ (reference sequence). The CDR3 extends over 15 amino acids. The CDR3 nucleotides read TGTGCCAGCAGCTCCGCAGACCCAAGTAACTATGGCTACACCTTC. Translated, it gives CASSSADPSNYGYTF. The entire variable domain, with the rest obtained from reference TRBV7-9 and TRBJ1-2, is as follows: DTGVSQNPRHKITKRGQNVTFRCDPISEHNRLYWYRQTLGQGPEFLTYFQNEAQLEKSRLLSDRFSAERPKGSFSTLEIQRTEQGDSAMYLCASSSADPSNYGYTFGSGTRLTVV.

The chain recombines TRBV20-1 with TRBJ1-4, with TRBD1 matching over 8 bases. The CDR3 runs to 14 residues. CDR1 DFQATT and CDR2 SNEGSKA come from the germline V gene (reference sequence). With 5 bases clipped from V and 8 bases from J, the junction kept 10 bases outside the gene matches. This CDR3 reads CSASSGGPREKLFF. For the CDR3, the DNA is TGCAGTGCTTCCTCAGGGGGCCCTAGGGAAAAACTGTTTTTT.

This sequence joins TRBV7-9 and TRBJ1-1; the D is unclear. In germline, CDR1 is SEHNR, CDR2 FQNEAQ (reference sequence). There are 14 residues in the CDR3. Trimming took off 7 bases at V and 0 bases at J, with 12 bases between the two ends. The CDR3 DNA reads TGTGCCAGCATGGAGAGGAGCATGAACACTGAAGCTTTCTTT. This codes for CASMERSMNTEAFF. The variable domain in full, with the rest retrieved from reference TRBV7-9 and TRBJ1-1, is DTGVSQNPRHKITKRGQNVTFRCDPISEHNRLYWYRQTLGQGPEFLTYFQNEAQLEKSRLLSDRFSAERPKGSFSTLEIQRTEQGDSAMYLCASMERSMNTEAFFGQGTRLTVV.

The V gene is TRBV20-1, the J gene TRBJ2-4; D possibly uses TRBD1 or TRBD2 (5 bases each). V dropped 5 bases and J dropped 2 bases, with 22 bases sitting between them. Germline assignment: CDR1 DFQATT and CDR2 SNEGSKA (reference sequence). The CDR3 covers 17 residues. CDR3 protein: CSAERTHPGRTKNIQYF. CDR3 sequence (DNA): TGCAGTGCTGAGCGGACGCACCCAGGGAGAACCAAAAACATTCAGTACTTC.

The rearrangement links TRBV28 to TRBJ1-4; TRBD1 matches at 8 bases. This CDR3 comprises 13 residues. The J segment lost 10 bases and the V segment lost 5 bases, leaving 6 bases of the junction unmatched. Germline V gene sequence: CDR1 MDHEN, CDR2 SYDVKM. CDR3 bases: TGTGCCAGCAGTACTAGGACAGGGCCAAAACTGTTTTTT. Translated: CASSTRTGPKLFF.

This clonotype was counted a few times. This chain connects TRBV29-1 to TRBJ1-1; D is unresolved. Germline assignment: CDR1 SQVTM and CDR2 ANQGSEA. This CDR3 spans 13 amino acids. The ends were cut back, 7 bases at V and 1 base at J, with 13 bases in the middle. CDR3 in DNA: TGCAGCGCCCGAAGGTCGGAGAACACTGAAGCTTTCTTT. It encodes CSARRSENTEAFF.

The sample holds a few counts of this clonotype. The rearrangement uses TRBV29-1 and TRBJ1-2; TRBD1 matches at 8 bases. This CDR3 region has 12 residues. With 2 bases clipped from V and 5 bases from J, the junction kept 1 base outside the gene matches. The V gene's germline CDR1 is SQVTM and CDR2 ANQGSEA. CDR3 sequence (DNA): TGCAGCGTTGAAAGGACAGGGTATGGCTACACCTTC. This sequence encodes CSVERTGYGYTF.

The V call is TRBV2, the J call TRBJ1-5, with TRBD1 identical over 8 bases. Trimming removed 4 bases from V and 7 bases from J; junction bases left unmatched: 12. Germline lookup yields CDR1 SNHLY and CDR2 FYNNEI. The CDR3 sequence is 16 residues long. The CDR3 sequence is CASSVRQGNLGQPQHF. The CDR3 DNA reads TGTGCCAGCAGTGTCCGACAGGGGAATTTGGGACAGCCCCAGCATTTT.

This chain links TRBV20-1 with TRBJ2-7; 8 bases agree with TRBD1. Germline CDR1 reads DFQATT; CDR2 reads SNEGSKA (reference sequence). V lost 3 bases to trimming and J lost 6 bases; unmatched junction nucleotides: 10. There are 14 residues in the CDR3. CDR3 sequence (DNA): TGCAGTGCTAGTGTGGACAGGGTAGGGAGCGAGCAGTACTTC. Its translation: CSASVDRVGSEQYF.